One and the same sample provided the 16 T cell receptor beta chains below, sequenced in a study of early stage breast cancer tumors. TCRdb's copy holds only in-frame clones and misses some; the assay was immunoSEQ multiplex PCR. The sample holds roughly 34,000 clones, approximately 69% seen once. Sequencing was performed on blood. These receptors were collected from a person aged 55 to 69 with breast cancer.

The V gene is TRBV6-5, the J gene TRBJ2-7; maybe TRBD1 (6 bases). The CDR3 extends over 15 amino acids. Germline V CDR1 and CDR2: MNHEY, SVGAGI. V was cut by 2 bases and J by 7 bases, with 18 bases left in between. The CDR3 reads CASSYLRAGASEQYF. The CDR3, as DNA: TGTGCCAGCAGTTACCTCCGGGCAGGGGCAAGTGAGCAGTACTTC.

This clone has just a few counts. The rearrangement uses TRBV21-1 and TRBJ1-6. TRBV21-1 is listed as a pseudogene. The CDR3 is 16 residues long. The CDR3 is CASSKVGGSDNSPLHF. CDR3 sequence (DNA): TGTGCCAGCAGCAAAGTCGGGGGGTCGGATAATTCACCCCTCCACTTT.

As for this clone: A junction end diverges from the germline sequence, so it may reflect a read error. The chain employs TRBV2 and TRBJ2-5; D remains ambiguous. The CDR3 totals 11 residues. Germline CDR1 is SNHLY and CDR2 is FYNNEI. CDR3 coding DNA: TGTGCCAGCAGTGACCACGAGACCCAGTACTTC. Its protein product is CASSDHETQYF.

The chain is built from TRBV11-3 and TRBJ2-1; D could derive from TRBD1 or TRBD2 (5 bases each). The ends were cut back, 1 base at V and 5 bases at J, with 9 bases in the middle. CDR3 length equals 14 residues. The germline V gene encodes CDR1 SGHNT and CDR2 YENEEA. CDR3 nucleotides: TGTGCCAGCAGCTTAGGGGGGATCCACAATGAGCAGTTCTTC. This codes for CASSLGGIHNEQFF. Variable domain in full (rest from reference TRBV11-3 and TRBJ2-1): EAGVVQSPRYKIIEKKQPVAFWCNPISGHNTLYWYLQNLGQGPELLIRYENEEAVDDSQLPKDRFSAERLKGVDSTLKIQPAELGDSAVYLCASSLGGIHNEQFFGPGTRLTVL.

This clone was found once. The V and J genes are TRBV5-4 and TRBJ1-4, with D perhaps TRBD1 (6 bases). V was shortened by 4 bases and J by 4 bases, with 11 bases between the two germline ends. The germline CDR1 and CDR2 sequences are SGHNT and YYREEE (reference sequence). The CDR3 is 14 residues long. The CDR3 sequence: CASSPTGYNEKLFF. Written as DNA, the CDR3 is TGTGCCAGCAGCCCGACAGGCTATAATGAAAAACTGTTTTTT.

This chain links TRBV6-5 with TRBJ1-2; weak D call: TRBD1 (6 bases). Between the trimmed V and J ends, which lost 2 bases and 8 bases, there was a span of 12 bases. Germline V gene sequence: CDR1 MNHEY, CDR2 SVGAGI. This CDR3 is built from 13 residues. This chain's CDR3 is CASSYEHRAGYTF. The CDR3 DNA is TGTGCCAGCAGTTACGAACACAGGGCGGGCTACACCTTC.

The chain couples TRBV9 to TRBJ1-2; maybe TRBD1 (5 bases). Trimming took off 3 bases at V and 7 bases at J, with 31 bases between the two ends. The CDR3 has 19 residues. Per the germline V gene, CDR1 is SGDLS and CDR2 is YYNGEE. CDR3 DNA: TGTGCCAGCAGCGCTCGTAGATCCCAATTGGCAGGGAGGGGCGGTGGCTACACCTTC. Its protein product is CASSARRSQLAGRGGGYTF.

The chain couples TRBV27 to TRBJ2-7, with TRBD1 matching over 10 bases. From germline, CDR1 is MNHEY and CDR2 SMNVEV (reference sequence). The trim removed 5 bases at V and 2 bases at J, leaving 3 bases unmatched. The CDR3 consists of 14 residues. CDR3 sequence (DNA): TGTGCCAGCAGTAGGACAGGGGGGACCTACGAGCAGTACTTC. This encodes CASSRTGGTYEQYF.

CDR3 loop: CASSPTESYEQYF. CDR3 nucleotide sequence: TGCGCCAGCAGCCCGACAGAATCCTACGAGCAGTACTTC. The rearrangement joins TRBV5-1 to TRBJ2-7; possibly TRBD1 for D (5 bases). The CDR3 is made up of 13 amino acids. Germline CDR1 and CDR2: SGHRS and YFSETQ. V was cut by 4 bases and J by 1 base, with 9 bases left in between.

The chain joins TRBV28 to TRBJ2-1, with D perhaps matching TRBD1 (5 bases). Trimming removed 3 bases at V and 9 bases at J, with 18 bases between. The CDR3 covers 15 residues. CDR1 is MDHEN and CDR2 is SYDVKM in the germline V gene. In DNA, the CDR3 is TGTGCCAGCAGTTTCAGTTGGGGCTCTGGGGCTGAGCAGTTCTTC. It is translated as CASSFSWGSGAEQFF.

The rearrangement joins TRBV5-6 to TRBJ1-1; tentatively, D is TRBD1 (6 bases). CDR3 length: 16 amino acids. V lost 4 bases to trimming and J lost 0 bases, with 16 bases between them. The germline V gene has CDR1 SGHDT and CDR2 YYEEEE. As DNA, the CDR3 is TGTGCCAGCAGCCTTCTGGGGGCCCTTTTGAACACTGAAGCTTTCTTT. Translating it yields CASSLLGALLNTEAFF.

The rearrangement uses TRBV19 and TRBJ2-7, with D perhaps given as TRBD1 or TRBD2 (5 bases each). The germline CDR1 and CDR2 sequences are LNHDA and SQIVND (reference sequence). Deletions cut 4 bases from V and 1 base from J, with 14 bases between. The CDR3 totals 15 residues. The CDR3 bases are TGTGCCAGTAGTACACTGGGGACGGGATCCTACGAGCAGTACTTC. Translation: CASSTLGTGSYEQYF.

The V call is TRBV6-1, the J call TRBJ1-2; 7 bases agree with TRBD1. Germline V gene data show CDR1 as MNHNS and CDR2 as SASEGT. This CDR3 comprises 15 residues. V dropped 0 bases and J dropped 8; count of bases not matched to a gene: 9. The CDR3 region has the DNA TGTGCCAGCAGTGAAGCGGTCGGGACAGTGGGGGGCTACACCTTC. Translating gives CASSEAVGTVGGYTF.

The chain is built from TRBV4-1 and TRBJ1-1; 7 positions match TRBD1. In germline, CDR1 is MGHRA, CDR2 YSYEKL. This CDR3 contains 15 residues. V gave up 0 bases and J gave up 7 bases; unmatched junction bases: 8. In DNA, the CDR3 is TGCGCCAGCAGCCAAGATAGTGCAGGGGGGATTGAAGCTTTCTTT. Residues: CASSQDSAGGIEAFF.

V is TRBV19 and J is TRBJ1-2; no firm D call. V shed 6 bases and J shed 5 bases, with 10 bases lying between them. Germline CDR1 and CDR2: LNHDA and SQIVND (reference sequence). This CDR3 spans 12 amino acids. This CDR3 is CASSKGIYGYTF. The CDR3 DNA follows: TGTGCCAGTAGCAAAGGGATATATGGCTACACCTTC.

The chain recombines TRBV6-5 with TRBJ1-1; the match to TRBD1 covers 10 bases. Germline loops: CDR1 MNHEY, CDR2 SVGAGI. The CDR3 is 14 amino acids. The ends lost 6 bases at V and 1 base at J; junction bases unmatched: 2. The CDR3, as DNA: TGTGCCAGCAGGTGGGACAGGGGGAACACTGAAGCTTTCTTT. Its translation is CASRWDRGNTEAFF.